This T cell receptor beta chain appears in the sequencing data of a study of brain T cells in children with intractable seizures. Study-level results: Absence of clones before surgery may stem from lower sequencing depth.

Profiling relied on immunoSEQ multiplex PCR, and the TCRdb table lists in-frame clones only, not all of them. The sample includes over 20,000 clones, approximately 94% of them seen just once. For this clone: The antigen is undetermined.

At least one anti-epileptic drug was given before surgery. The CDR3 extends over 14 amino acids. Germline lookup yields CDR1 SQVTM and CDR2 ANQGSEA. V lost 4 bases and J lost 0, with 13 bases in between. Sequencing used peripheral blood, obtained at surgery. This chain connects TRBV29-1 to TRBJ2-7; D possibly uses TRBD1 or TRBD2 (6 bases each). The clonotype comes from a boy between 5 and 17 years old with focal cortical dysplasia and intractable seizures. The CDR3 DNA reads as TGCAGCGTTGTTCGGGGGCTAGACTCCTACGAGCAGTACTTC. Protein sequence: CSVVRGLDSYEQYF.